These T cell receptor beta chains were read from a single sample in a study of regulatory T cells in long-lasting Graves disease. TCRdb re-called the multiplex PCR reads with MiXCR, one entry per CDR3 protein. The table records approximately 470,000 distinct CDR3 sequences, less than 25% of them present only once. This sample comprised peripheral blood mononuclear cells (PBMCs), obtained when the disease was refractory, from a patient treated with antithyroid drugs. Receptors originate from a female donor with Graves disease. CDR3s include the opening cysteine and the closing phenylalanine or tryptophan. A D gene is named only where the DNA matches it firmly. Clone size is given for some rows only: seen once, a few or many times, or a class if the clone is expanded.

d_call,v_call,clone_size,j_call,cdr3_nt,cdr3_aa
NA,TRBV3-1,NA,TRBJ2-5,TGTGCCAGCAGCAAAGGTCAACGTTTCCGGGAGTCCCAAGAGACCCAGTACTTC,CASSKGQRFRESQETQYF
NA,TRBV6-5,many,TRBJ2-7,TGTGCCAGCAGTTACTCCCTAACCTACGAGCAGTACTTC,CASSYSLTYEQYF
TRBD2,TRBV7-9,many,TRBJ2-5,TGTGCCAGCAGCTTAGCCCCGCCCGGACTAGCCGCACGAGAGACCCAGTACTTC,CASSLAPPGLAARETQYF
NA,TRBV9,few,TRBJ1-2,TGTGCCAGCAGCGTAGGGGCAGGGACCTATGGCTACACCTTC,CASSVGAGTYGYTF
NA,TRBV28,many,TRBJ2-2,TGTGCCAGCAGGGTTCAGATGGGGAACACCGGGGAGCTGTTTTTT,CASRVQMGNTGELFF
TRBD1,TRBV30,few,TRBJ1-5,TGTGCCTGGAGTTCTCGACAGGGCCGGAGACAGCCCCAGCATTTT,CAWSSRQGRRQPQHF
NA,TRBV6-1,NA,TRBJ1-5,TGTGCCAGCAGCCCCGGCACGCCAAGCAATCAGCCCCAGCATTTT,CASSPGTPSNQPQHF
TRBD2,TRBV20-1,few,TRBJ2-7,TGCAGTGCTAGAGATCGTCGGACTAGCTCCTACGAGCAGTACTTC,CSARDRRTSSYEQYF
TRBD2,TRBV11-2,NA,TRBJ2-2,TGTGCCAGCAGCTTTCTTGGGACTAGCGACACCGGGGAGCTGTTTTTT,CASSFLGTSDTGELFF
NA,TRBV5-1,many,TRBJ2-7,TGCGCCAGCGGGGACTCCCGCGGGGAGCAGTACTTC,CASGDSRGEQYF
TRBD2,TRBV20-1,NA,TRBJ2-5,TGCAGTGCTGTAACCGGGACTAGCGACCAAGAGACCCAGTACTTC,CSAVTGTSDQETQYF
NA,TRBV19,NA,TRBJ2-5,TGTGCCAGTAGTCCTACGGGCAGTCGTGGAGAGACCCAGTACTTC,CASSPTGSRGETQYF
TRBD2,TRBV5-1,NA,TRBJ2-1,TGCGCCAGCAGCTTGGAAGGCGGGAGTTTAAGCAATGAGCAGTTCTTC,CASSLEGGSLSNEQFF
TRBD1,TRBV6-1,few,TRBJ1-1,TGTGCCAGCACCAGGGGGCTGGACACTGAAGCTTTCTTT,CASTRGLDTEAFF
NA,TRBV28,many,TRBJ2-1,TGTGCCAGCAGTTTACTGGGGCGCAATGAGCAGTTCTTC,CASSLLGRNEQFF
TRBD2,TRBV5-6,NA,TRBJ2-7,TGTGCCAGCGGGACTAGCAGGAGTAGCCCCTACGAGCAGTACTTC,CASGTSRSSPYEQYF
NA,TRBV9,many,TRBJ1-1,TGTGCCAGCAGCGCCCGGGACCACTACGGGGGAGCTTTCTTT,CASSARDHYGGAFF
TRBD1,TRBV4-1,NA,TRBJ2-7,TGCGCCAGCAGACTACGGGACAGCAGCTCCTACGAGCAGTACTTC,CASRLRDSSSYEQYF
TRBD2,TRBV12-3/TRBV12-4,many,TRBJ2-6,TGTGCCAGCAGTCCGGGACTAGCGGGGATCTCTGGGGCCAACGTCCTGACTTTC,CASSPGLAGISGANVLTF
NA,TRBV29-1,NA,TRBJ2-1,TGCAGCGTGGGGAGAGGGGGGGGCTCCTACAATGAGCAGTTCTTC,CSVGRGGGSYNEQFF
NA,TRBV6-1,many,TRBJ2-5,TGTGCCAGCAGCAAAGAAGAGACCCAGTACTTC,CASSKEETQYF
NA,TRBV20-1,many,TRBJ1-1,TGCAGTGCTAGATCGGATCCGAATCGGGGCACTGAAGCTTTCTTT,CSARSDPNRGTEAFF
TRBD1,TRBV3-1,many,TRBJ2-7,TGTGCCAGCAGCCAACAACGGGACAGTTCCTACGAGCAGTACTTC,CASSQQRDSSYEQYF
NA,TRBV9,NA,TRBJ2-5,TGTGCCAGCAGCGTCCAGGGACAAGAGACCCAGTACTTC,CASSVQGQETQYF
NA,TRBV9,NA,TRBJ2-4,TGTGCCAGCAGCGATGGACAGACAATAGCCAAAAACATTCAGTACTTC,CASSDGQTIAKNIQYF
NA,TRBV5-4,NA,TRBJ2-7,TGTGCCAGCAGCTTGAGGCGGCAGACCCTAAACTACGAGCAGTACTTC,CASSLRRQTLNYEQYF
TRBD2,TRBV27,few,TRBJ2-1,TGTGCCAGCAGTTTAAATCCTAGCGGGAGTAGTGAGCAGTTCTTC,CASSLNPSGSSEQFF
NA,TRBV28,many,TRBJ2-2,TGTGCCAGCAGTTCCGAGGACGGAAACACCGGGGAGCTGTTTTTT,CASSSEDGNTGELFF
NA,TRBV7-3,few,TRBJ2-2,TGTGCCAGCAGCTTAGAGATGCTGACCGGGGAGCTGTTTTTT,CASSLEMLTGELFF
NA,TRBV12-3/TRBV12-4,many,TRBJ2-2,TGTGCCAGCAGTTTTGGGGCCACCGGGGAGCTGTTTTTT,CASSFGATGELFF
NA,TRBV7-8,many,TRBJ1-1,TGTGCCAGCAGCCCATCTCCGGGGTACACTGAAGCTTTCTTT,CASSPSPGYTEAFF
TRBD1,TRBV27,many,TRBJ1-2,TGTGCCAGCAGTCCAGGGGGGGGTGGCTATGGCTACACCTTC,CASSPGGGGYGYTF
TRBD2,TRBV2,NA,TRBJ2-6,TGTGCCAGCAGTCACGAGACGACTAGCGGGGGGGATAGGGCCAACGTCCTGACTTTC,CASSHETTSGGDRANVLTF
TRBD1,TRBV3-1,few,TRBJ1-5,TGTGCCAGCAGCCCCGCGACAGGGTCGAATCAGCCCCAGCATTTT,CASSPATGSNQPQHF
TRBD1,TRBV7-2,many,TRBJ2-7,TGTGCCAGCAGCCCCCGACAGGGGGTCTACGAGCAGTACTTC,CASSPRQGVYEQYF
TRBD2,TRBV7-3,many,TRBJ2-5,TGTGCCAGCAGCTTAATCCGGGGCGGGGGGCGCAGAGAGACCCAGTACTTC,CASSLIRGGGRRETQYF
NA,TRBV29-1,NA,TRBJ2-3,TGCAGCGTTGCCGCTAGAACAGATACGCAGTATTTT,CSVAARTDTQYF
TRBD1,TRBV29-1,many,TRBJ2-5,TGCAGCGTTGAGCCCGGGACAGAAGAAGAGACCCAGTACTTC,CSVEPGTEEETQYF
NA,TRBV11-2,NA,TRBJ2-7,TGTGCCAGCAGCTTAGTATTAGAGAGCTACGAGCAGTACTTC,CASSLVLESYEQYF
TRBD1,TRBV6-1,NA,TRBJ1-1,TGTGCCAGCAGACTAAGGACAGGAATGGACACTGAAGCTTTCTTT,CASRLRTGMDTEAFF
NA,TRBV5-6,NA,TRBJ2-4,TGTGCCAGCAGCTCCCTCTCTACCACCTTACTAGCCAAAAACATTCAGTACTTC,CASSSLSTTLLAKNIQYF
NA,TRBV4-1,NA,TRBJ1-5,TGCGCCAGCAGCAAACTAGTGGGGGACGATCAGCCCCAGCATTTT,CASSKLVGDDQPQHF
TRBD1,TRBV6-1,few,TRBJ2-5,TGTGCCAGCAGTCTTAGGACAGGGGGCGGTATGTTGACGGAGACCCAGTACTTC,CASSLRTGGGMLTETQYF
TRBD1,TRBV6-2/TRBV6-3,few,TRBJ1-2,TGTGCCAGCAGTTACTCGACCAGGGGGCGAGACAGCTATGGCTACACCTTC,CASSYSTRGRDSYGYTF
TRBD1,TRBV12-3/TRBV12-4,many,TRBJ1-2,TGTGCCAGCAGTACCCAAGACAGGGGCGGAGGCTACACCTTC,CASSTQDRGGGYTF
NA,TRBV24-1,few,TRBJ2-7,TGTGCCACCAGTGATTCTCAGGACATAACCTACGAGCAGTACTTC,CATSDSQDITYEQYF
NA,TRBV15,NA,TRBJ2-5,TGTGCCACCAGCAGGTCTGTCCAAGAGACCCAGTACTTC,CATSRSVQETQYF
NA,TRBV14,many,TRBJ2-2,TGTGCCAGCAGCCAAGACATGTGGGTCACCGGGGAGCTGTTTTTT,CASSQDMWVTGELFF
TRBD2,TRBV6-1,many,TRBJ2-7,TGTGCCAGCAGTGAAGCGCTAGCGGGAGGTTACGAGCAGTACTTC,CASSEALAGGYEQYF
TRBD1,TRBV2,many,TRBJ1-4,TGTGCCAGCAGTGAAGGGACAGGGGCTGAAAAACTGTTTTTT,CASSEGTGAEKLFF
NA,TRBV6-1,many,TRBJ2-7,TGTGCCAGCAGTCCCTTCCGGGCCAATATTAACCAGCAGTACTTC,CASSPFRANINQQYF
TRBD1,TRBV7-9,NA,TRBJ1-2,TGTGCCAGCAGGTTAGGGGGCCGGGACAGGAGGTTTCGCTACACCTTC,CASRLGGRDRRFRYTF
NA,TRBV28,many,TRBJ2-7,TGTGCCAGCAGTTTCGGCACCGCTTCCTACGAGCAGTACTTC,CASSFGTASYEQYF
TRBD1,TRBV4-2,few,TRBJ1-1,TGTGCCAGCAGCACTAACCTCGTCCAGGGGGCCACTGAAGCTTTCTTT,CASSTNLVQGATEAFF
NA,TRBV7-2,few,TRBJ1-1,TGTGCCAGCCGTTTTACGGGGGGCCTGGACCTCACTGAAGCTTTCTTT,CASRFTGGLDLTEAFF
NA,TRBV27,few,TRBJ1-5,TGTGCCAGCAGTCCCCGAATTGGGGGGCCGGTATATCAGCCCCAGCATTTT,CASSPRIGGPVYQPQHF
TRBD1,TRBV19,few,TRBJ2-7,TGTGCCAGTAGTACCGGGACAGACCCCACCTACGAGCAGTACTTC,CASSTGTDPTYEQYF
NA,TRBV29-1,NA,TRBJ1-1,TGCAGCGTTGGGGCCGGAGGAGGGACTGAAGCTTTCTTT,CSVGAGGGTEAFF
NA,TRBV3-1,many,TRBJ2-5,TGTGCCAGCAGCCCGTCGGGGCCGGCGGAGACCCAGTACTTC,CASSPSGPAETQYF